A single sample is the source of the 12 T cell receptor beta chains below, sequenced in a study of cytomegalovirus exposure and HLA in healthy donors. 60 Vbeta and 13 Jbeta primers were used in PCR. The table came from immunoSEQ multiplex PCR; TCRdb's copy has only in-frame clones and leaves some out. The sample consists of 100,000 to 150,000 clones, roughly 76% of them appearing once. The material sequenced was PBMCs. Source of these receptors: a woman aged 45 to 65 in good health and CMV-seronegative.

This chain links TRBV28 with TRBJ2-7, with 8 bases matching TRBD2. V was clipped by 4 bases and J by 7 bases; unmatched bases: 12. Germline V gene sequence: CDR1 MDHEN, CDR2 SYDVKM. CDR3 length: 15 residues. The CDR3 DNA sequence: TGTGCCAGCAGTTCGGGCGGGACTAGGACGGGGGAGCAGTACTTC. This encodes CASSSGGTRTGEQYF.

This chain connects TRBV28 to TRBJ1-4, with no clear D. Trimming stripped 6 bases from V and 0 bases from J, with 14 bases between. Germline V gives CDR1 MDHEN, CDR2 SYDVKM. The CDR3 is made up of 16 amino acids. The chain's CDR3 is CASSPLAFATNEKLFF. Here the CDR3 DNA reads TGTGCCAGCAGCCCCTTGGCCTTTGCAACTAATGAAAAACTGTTTTTT.

V gene TRBV7-2 combines with J gene TRBJ1-4; 10 bases agree with TRBD1. The CDR3 is 14 residues long. After removal of 4 bases from V and 8 bases from J, the junction contained 4 bases not matched to a gene. The germline CDR1 and CDR2 sequences are SGHTA and FQGNSA. Here the CDR3 reads CASSSGQGFEKLFF. The CDR3 coding sequence is TGTGCCAGCAGCTCGGGACAGGGGTTCGAAAAACTGTTTTTT.

This chain uses TRBV6-5 with TRBJ1-4, with TRBD1 matching over 8 bases. The CDR3 runs to 15 residues. Germline CDR1 reads MNHEY; CDR2 reads SVGAGI. The V segment lost 6 bases and the J segment 5 bases; nucleotides outside the gene matches: 8. CDR3: CASSRGTGKNEKLFF. In nucleotides, the CDR3 is TGTGCCAGCAGCCGTGGGACAGGAAAAAATGAAAAACTGTTTTTT.

The CDR3 protein is CAWTPGGFEKLFF. The CDR3 DNA reads TGTGCCTGGACCCCAGGGGGCTTTGAAAAACTGTTTTTT. This chain joins TRBV30 and TRBJ1-4, with 8 nucleotides matching TRBD1. Per the germline V gene, CDR1 is GTSNPN and CDR2 is SVGIG (reference sequence). After removal of 4 bases from V and 7 bases from J, the junction contained 5 bases not matched to a gene. CDR3 length: 13 amino acids.

The chain has TRBV6-5 and TRBJ2-7; 7 nucleotides line up with TRBD2. Trimming cost V 6 bases and J 4 bases; bases outside gene matches: 9. In germline, CDR1 is MNHEY, CDR2 SVGAGI. CDR3 length: 14 residues. CDR3 DNA: TGTGCCAGCAGCCCGGCGCTAGCGGAGTACGAGCAGTACTTC. It specifies CASSPALAEYEQYF.

The chain recombines TRBV2 with TRBJ1-1; perhaps TRBD1 as D (5 bases). The CDR3 is made up of 14 amino acids. In germline, CDR1 is SNHLY, CDR2 FYNNEI. Trimming removed 5 bases from V and 1 base from J, with 11 bases in between. The CDR3 spells CASSKTESNTEAFF. As DNA, the CDR3 is TGTGCCAGCAGTAAGACAGAGTCGAACACTGAAGCTTTCTTT.

For the CDR3, the DNA is TGTGCCAGCAGCTTAGCGGGATTATACAATGAGCAGTTCTTC. It codes for CASSLAGLYNEQFF. This rearrangement joins TRBV11-2 to TRBJ2-1, with D perhaps matching TRBD2 (5 bases). Per germline, CDR1 SGHAT and CDR2 FQNNGV. This CDR3 comprises 14 residues. V was shortened by 1 base and J by 4 bases, with 8 bases between the two germline ends.

The chain carries TRBV7-2 and TRBJ1-2, with D maybe TRBD1 (5 bases). V was trimmed by 5 bases and J by 7 bases, leaving 11 bases between them. In germline, CDR1 is SGHTA, CDR2 FQGNSA. The CDR3 contains 12 residues. The CDR3 reads CASSPLGGGYTF. The DNA of the CDR3 is TGTGCCAGCAGCCCTCTCGGGGGTGGCTACACCTTC. Full variable domain (rest looked up from reference TRBV7-2 and TRBJ1-2): GAGVSQSPSNKVTEKGKDVELRCDPISGHTALYWYRQSLGQGLEFLIYFQGNSAPDKSGLPSDRFSAERTGGSVSTLTIQRTQQEDSAVYLCASSPLGGGYTFGSGTRLTVV.

This clone was seen more than once but under ten times. The rearrangement joins TRBV15 to TRBJ2-7, with TRBD2 matching over 9 bases. The CDR3 extends over 16 amino acids. Germline CDR1 LNHNV, CDR2 YYDKDF (reference sequence). The V and J ends lost 3 bases and 3 bases, in that order; junction bases with no gene match: 9. The CDR3, as DNA: TGTGCCACCAGCAGGGCTTGGGGCGGGAGGGGCTACGAGCAGTACTTC. Protein: CATSRAWGGRGYEQYF.

V and J are TRBV7-9 and TRBJ1-2; D remains unclear. The ends were cut back, 5 bases at V and 6 bases at J, with 10 bases in the middle. The CDR3 loop spans 12 amino acids. Germline V gives CDR1 SEHNR, CDR2 FQNEAQ (reference sequence). CDR3 sequence reads: CASSPWRDGYTF. In DNA form, the CDR3 reads TGTGCCAGCAGCCCCTGGAGGGATGGCTACACCTTC.

The rearrangement links TRBV27 to TRBJ2-1; 7 bases are shared with TRBD2. CDR3 length: 15 amino acids. V dropped 3 bases and J dropped 9; count of bases not matched to a gene: 11. The V gene's germline CDR1 is MNHEY and CDR2 SMNVEV (reference sequence). CDR3 DNA: TGTGCCAGCAGTTTTATGGGGGAGGGGTTGGGTGAGCAGTTCTTC. It specifies CASSFMGEGLGEQFF.